The T cell receptor (beta chain) under discussion was sequenced for a study of shared clonotypes between healthy human individuals. Notes on the study in general: Several donors shared about 4.8% of their naive CD4 clonotypes.

A remark on this clone: Its target is unknown.

Roughly 200 ng DNA, 30,000 or so T cell genomes, went into each sorted-subset replicate PCR. TCRdb keeps only in-frame clones here, not all; method: immunoSEQ multiplex PCR. This repertoire shows some 2,500,000 clones, over 85% found once; its top ten account for 0.35% to 0.45%. Specimen: naive CD4+ T cells from PBMCs. Subset reported: CD45RA+ positively selected. This TCR came from a man between 18 and 35 years old in good health. Some clones in this sample may be carry-over from other donors' samples.

CDR3 DNA sequence: TGTGCCAGCAGTGTAGTACAGGTGGGCACAGATACGCAGTATTTT. Amino acids: CASSVVQVGTDTQYF. V usage is TRBV6-1 and J usage is TRBJ2-3; D might be TRBD1 (5 bases). Germline CDR1 is MNHNS and CDR2 is SASEGT. Trimming shortened V by 4 bases and J by 1 base, and 12 bases separated the two germline ends. The CDR3 loop spans 15 amino acids.